This T cell receptor beta chain was sequenced in a study of T cells after posttransplantation cyclophosphamide. V was cut by 4 bases and J by 4 bases, with 16 bases left in between. CDR3 length: 15 amino acids. CDR1 is KGHSH, CDR2 LQKENI, per germline. This clone was counted ten times or more. Antigen specificity is unknown. Sequencing used immunoSEQ multiplex PCR; TCRdb keeps in-frame clones, though not all of them. This sample carries 30,000 to 40,000 clones, none of them present only once. Study observations and caveats: Donor CD8+ memory clones often dominated recipient blood repertoires at later times. Blood and skin or GI T cell repertoires showed limited TRB overlap.

The related graft donor's blood sample was taken on the day of bone marrow donation. Input material: PBMCs. This rearrangement joins TRBV18 to TRBJ1-2; D gene unclear. This clonotype was sampled from a man in his forties or fifties in good health, CMV-negative, and a related stem cell transplant donor. The CDR3 DNA is TGTGCCAGCTCACAAGCAGGTCTTTTCGCCTATGGCTACACCTTC. It specifies CASSQAGLFAYGYTF.